The TCR beta chain described here comes from a study of graft-versus-host responses after intestinal transplantation. Regarding this clone: The antigen remains unidentified.

The protocol was immunoSEQ multiplex PCR, while the TCRdb copy is restricted to in-frame clones and leaves out a portion. In the table there are roughly 120,000 clones, around nine tenths of which are singletons. The CDR3 sequence is 11 residues long. Here the sequenced sample was unstimulated CD4+ T cells sorted from spleen or lymph node cells, taken before intestinal transplant. V and J are TRBV12-1 and TRBJ1-1. TRBV12-1 is recorded as a pseudogene. The receptor's source is a human donor who received an intestinal transplant. CDR3 sequence (DNA): TGTGCCAGCAGCTCGAGGCGGGGAGCTTTCTTT. Protein product: CASSSRRGAFF.